Listed below are T cell receptor beta chains from one sample, sequenced in a study of cytomegalovirus exposure and HLA in healthy donors. Clones were sequenced by immunoSEQ multiplex PCR, and TCRdb holds only the in-frame ones, with some missing. The sample yields over 250,000 clones, about nine tenths seen once. What was sequenced was PBMCs. The receptors come from a woman aged 25 to 45 in good health and CMV-seropositive. The CDR3 runs from the conserved cysteine through the conserved F or W. D genes are given only for firm matches.

>TRBD1|TRBV28|TRBJ1-1
TGTGCCAGCAGTTTCTATAGACAGGGTACTGAAGCTTTCTTT
CASSFYRQGTEAFF
>-|TRBV5-6|TRBJ2-7
TGTGCCAGCAGCGTGGGAGCCTACGAGCAGTACTTC
CASSVGAYEQYF
>-|TRBV4-3|TRBJ1-2
TGCGCCAGCAGCCAAGGGGGCGGAACCAACTATGGCTACACCTTC
CASSQGGGTNYGYTF
>TRBD2|TRBV9|TRBJ2-7
TGTGCCAGCAGCGTAGAGGACGGGGCTAGCGGATCCTACGAGCAGTACTTC
CASSVEDGASGSYEQYF
>-|TRBV13|TRBJ1-4
TGTGCCAGCAGCTTTGCGGGATTCGGTGAAAAACTGTTTTTT
CASSFAGFGEKLFF
>-|TRBV6-5|TRBJ2-1
TGTGCCAGCAGCTCCAGCCCAATCGATGAGCAGTTCTTC
CASSSSPIDEQFF
>TRBD2|TRBV9|TRBJ2-1
TGTGCCAGCAGCGATTCCGGGACTAGCACCAATGAGCAGTTCTTC
CASSDSGTSTNEQFF
>-|TRBV10-3|TRBJ1-2
TGTGCCATCAGTAGAGACAGCTATGGCTACACCTTC
CAISRDSYGYTF
>TRBD1|TRBV10-2|TRBJ1-2
TGCGCCAGCAGTGGGGGACAGGGCCATGGCTACACCTTC
CASSGGQGHGYTF
>-|TRBV5-4|TRBJ2-3
TGTGCCAGCAGCTTGGCTGGCAGGGCGACAGATACGCAGTATTTT
CASSLAGRATDTQYF